A selection of T cell receptor beta chains follows, all from one sample in a study of cytomegalovirus exposure and HLA in healthy donors. Only in-frame clones appear in the TCRdb table, and some are missing; sequencing was by immunoSEQ multiplex PCR. Of 100,000 to 130,000 clones in the sample, under 80% were seen once. Sequencing input: PBMCs. All receptors come from a woman in her forties in good health and CMV-seropositive. Each CDR3 is given with its conserved first and last residue. D genes are given only for firm matches. Some rows mark clone size as missing; the rest say once, few, many or name a class of expanded clone.

V gene	clone size	J gene	D gene	CDR3 DNA	CDR3 protein
TRBV9	NA	TRBJ2-7	NA	TGTGCCAGCAGCGTAAGATCCACCGGGGGCTACGAGCAGTACTTC	CASSVRSTGGYEQYF
TRBV19	NA	TRBJ1-5	NA	TGTGCCAGTAGTATAGAAGCAGGCAGGCAGCCCCAGCATTTT	CASSIEAGRQPQHF
TRBV7-9	once	TRBJ2-1	TRBD2	TGTGCCAGCAGCTTAGTTGATAGCGGGGGCTACAATGAGCAGTTCTTC	CASSLVDSGGYNEQFF
TRBV27	few	TRBJ1-1	TRBD1	TGTGCCAGCAGTCCACGGGACAGGGTGTATATTACTGAAGCTTTCTTT	CASSPRDRVYITEAFF
TRBV7-3	NA	TRBJ2-1	TRBD1	TGTGCCAGCAGCCCGACAGGGGCCAATGAGCAGTTCTTC	CASSPTGANEQFF
TRBV7-3	NA	TRBJ2-2	NA	TGTGCCAGCAGCTTAACAGCGACCACCGGGGAGCTGTTTTTT	CASSLTATTGELFF
TRBV5-1	NA	TRBJ1-5	NA	TGCGCCAGCAGCTTGTCCCCCGATCAGCCCCAGCATTTT	CASSLSPDQPQHF
TRBV4-2	NA	TRBJ1-3	NA	TGTGCCAGCAGCCCGACAGGCCTCAGCTCTGGAAACACCATATATTTT	CASSPTGLSSGNTIYF
TRBV7-9	NA	TRBJ1-1	NA	TGTGCCAGCAGCTTCTGGGGGGGGGACACTGAAGCTTTCTTT	CASSFWGGDTEAFF
TRBV7-8	once	TRBJ2-7	NA	TGTGCCAGCAGCTTGGGGCGTTCCTACGAGCAGTACTTC	CASSLGRSYEQYF
TRBV5-4	NA	TRBJ2-5	NA	TGTGCCAGCAGCTGGCAGGCGGGAAACCAAGAGACCCAGTACTTC	CASSWQAGNQETQYF
TRBV30	NA	TRBJ1-2	NA	TGTGCCTGTAGGTCCCTAGATTACTCTAACTATGGCTACACCTTC	CACRSLDYSNYGYTF
TRBV6-6	NA	TRBJ1-1	NA	TGTGCCAGCACCCCCCGCGGGGGGACTGAAGCTTTCTTT	CASTPRGGTEAFF
TRBV30	NA	TRBJ1-4	NA	TGTGCCTGGAGTGTGGGGGGAACTAATGAAAAACTGTTTTTT	CAWSVGGTNEKLFF
TRBV6-1	NA	TRBJ2-7	TRBD2	TGTGCCAGCAGTGTGACTAGCGGGGGGTTTTACGAGCAGTACTTC	CASSVTSGGFYEQYF
TRBV18	NA	TRBJ2-7	TRBD1	TGTGCCACCAACGGACAGGGAGAAGACGAGCAGTACTTC	CATNGQGEDEQYF
TRBV12-5	NA	TRBJ1-3	NA	TGTGCTAGTGGTTTGTCTTCTGGAAACACCATATATTTT	CASGLSSGNTIYF
TRBV6-5	NA	TRBJ2-2	NA	TGTGCCAGCAGGGGCCGGGGAACCGGGGAGCTGTTTTTT	CASRGRGTGELFF
TRBV30	NA	TRBJ1-2	NA	TGTGCCTGGAGTACCCTTGGAGTAGGGGTTGGCTACACCTTC	CAWSTLGVGVGYTF
TRBV7-2	NA	TRBJ2-1	NA	TGTGCCAGCAGCCCCCCCCGCGGGGGCCTCAATGAGCAGTTCTTC	CASSPPRGGLNEQFF
TRBV5-4	NA	TRBJ2-7	NA	TGTGCCAGCAGCTTGACACATTCCTACGAGCAGTACTTC	CASSLTHSYEQYF
TRBV10-2	NA	TRBJ1-6	NA	TGCGCCAGCAGTGACAGGGAACGTTCACCCCTCCACTTT	CASSDRERSPLHF
TRBV6-5	NA	TRBJ2-7	NA	TGTGCCAGCAGTAGGACATCAGCCTACGAGCAGTACTTC	CASSRTSAYEQYF
TRBV30	NA	TRBJ2-7	TRBD2	TGTGCCTGGAGTGCTAGCGGATCCTACGAGCAGTACTTC	CAWSASGSYEQYF
TRBV4-3	few	TRBJ2-7	NA	TGCGCCAGCAGCCAAGAGTCAGAATACGAGCAGTACTTC	CASSQESEYEQYF
TRBV4-3	NA	TRBJ2-7	NA	TGCGCCAGCAGCCAAGATGAGGTGAGACCACTAGCCCGCGAGCAGTACTTC	CASSQDEVRPLAREQYF
TRBV6-6	few	TRBJ2-5	TRBD2	TGTGCCAGCAGTCTCTACCCGGGACTAGCGGGTGAGACCCAGTACTTC	CASSLYPGLAGETQYF
TRBV29-1	NA	TRBJ1-4	TRBD1	TGCAGCGTTACCGGGACAGGGGATGAAAAACTGTTTTTT	CSVTGTGDEKLFF
TRBV11-2	NA	TRBJ2-1	NA	TGTGCCAGCACTCGACAGGATTCCTACAATGAGCAGTTCTTC	CASTRQDSYNEQFF
TRBV6-5	NA	TRBJ2-1	NA	TGTGCCAGCAGTTACCTCAGGGGAAATGAGCAGTTCTTC	CASSYLRGNEQFF
TRBV6-5	NA	TRBJ1-1	NA	TGTGCCAGCAGAGACAGGATTGGGAACACTGAAGCTTTCTTT	CASRDRIGNTEAFF
TRBV30	NA	TRBJ2-2	NA	TGTGCCTGGAGTGTGGACTTTAGGGGGGAGCTGTTTTTT	CAWSVDFRGELFF
TRBV7-7	few	TRBJ1-2	TRBD1	TGTGCTAGCAACGGGACTGATCAGGGGGCTGTCTACACCTTC	CASNGTDQGAVYTF
TRBV15	once	TRBJ2-3	NA	TGTGCCACCAGCAAGGTTGACAGTGGCACAGATACGCAGTATTTT	CATSKVDSGTDTQYF